The table lists the clone carrying this T cell receptor (beta chain) with a few counts. Antigen: not known. Profiled with immunoSEQ multiplex PCR; TCRdb holds only in-frame clones, not every one. In the table there are under 110,000 clones, 90% of which are singletons. This entry is derived from a study of OX40 agonist ivuxolimab in advanced cancers. As for the study in general: Patients' therapy was ivuxolimab, an antibody that acts as an agonist of OX40 (CD134). Three patients, one with hepatocellular carcinoma and two with cutaneous melanoma, achieved partial responses.

The J segment lost 4 bases and the V segment lost 5 bases, leaving 5 bases of the junction unmatched. CDR3 length: 15 residues. CDR1 and CDR2 from the germline V gene are KGHSH and LQKENI. Study results and caveats: Relative to CD4+ cells, CD8+ T cells on average had more expanded clones.

Blood draws occurred at baseline, cycle 4 day 1, and cycle 7 day 1. This chain uses TRBV18 with TRBJ2-2; 9 bases line up with TRBD1. Sequences were derived from CD4+ or CD8+ T cells sorted from blood, sampled in a trial of the OX40 agonist ivuxolimab. This TCR came from an adult with an advanced solid tumor such as melanoma, head and neck, liver or kidney cancer. The CDR3 spells CASSTGTGLTGELFF. DNA for the CDR3: TGTGCCAGCTCAACTGGGACAGGGCTCACCGGGGAGCTGTTTTTT.